A single sample is the source of the 32 T cell receptor beta chains below, sequenced in a study of T-cell memory formation after mild COVID-19. TCRdb ran MiXCR on the 5' RACE reads and lists one entry per CDR3 protein. Counted here are about 360,000 distinct CDR3 sequences, 13% to 15% occurring once; the ten biggest clones make up 20% to 25%. Material: PBMCs or a T cell subset sorted from them (not recorded which). These receptors all come from a man younger than 30 who had mild COVID-19 (a few samples of this study predate the infection). Cell type and time point are not known.

The chain joins TRBV6-2 or TRBV6-3 to TRBJ2-5, with a possible D match to TRBD1 (6 bases). Germline-derived CDR1 and CDR2 are MNHEY and SVGEGT. Trimming cost V 7 bases and J 5 bases, with 17 bases left between them. This CDR3 region has 14 residues. CDR3 nucleotide sequence: TGTGCCAGCAAGAACAGGGTTCCCGCGGAGACCCAGTACTTC. It specifies CASKNRVPAETQYF.

This clonotype was counted between two and nine times. The rearrangement uses TRBV6-2 or TRBV6-3 and TRBJ1-6; D perhaps matches TRBD1 (5 bases). In germline, CDR1 is MNHEY, CDR2 SVGEGT. The CDR3 has 13 residues. The V and J ends lost 5 bases and 7 bases respectively, with 9 bases between them. The CDR3 DNA sequence: TGTGCCAGCAGTGACTACAGGAATTCACCCCTCCACTTT. Amino acid sequence: CASSDYRNSPLHF.

This clonotype was detected ten times or more. The V gene is TRBV4-2, the J gene TRBJ2-3; no reliable D call. The V end was cut by 8 bases, the J end by 0 bases, with 15 bases between. The CDR3 has 15 amino acids. Germline V gene data show CDR1 as LGHNA and CDR2 as YNFKEQ. CDR3 residues: CASQKQRTSTDTQYF. The CDR3 DNA sequence: TGTGCCAGCCAAAAACAGCGAACTAGCACAGATACGCAGTATTTT.

This clonotype was counted between two and nine times. V usage is TRBV12-3 or TRBV12-4 and J usage is TRBJ1-5; D is undetermined. Between the trimmed V and J ends, which lost 3 bases and 5 bases, there was a span of 8 bases. The CDR3 runs to 13 residues. The CDR3 region has the DNA TGTGCCAGCAGTTTCCTACGGGATCAGCCCCAGCATTTT. Its translation is CASSFLRDQPQHF.

The CDR3 DNA reads as TGTGCCAGCAGTTACGCGGGGGACAATTCACCCCTCCACTTT. Translated: CASSYAGDNSPLHF. The rearrangement uses TRBV6-5 and TRBJ1-6, with D tentatively TRBD1 (5 bases). This CDR3 is 14 amino acids long. Trimming pared 2 bases from V and 7 bases from J, leaving 9 bases between. CDR1 is MNHEY, CDR2 SVGAGI, per germline.

This clonotype occurred a few times. V is TRBV9 and J is TRBJ2-7, with 7 nucleotides matching TRBD1. With V trimmed by 3 bases and J by 1 base, 7 bases remained unmatched. The germline gives CDR1 SGDLS, CDR2 YYNGEE. The CDR3 is 15 residues long. Written as DNA, the CDR3 is TGTGCCAGCAGCGCGACACAGGGGAGTTCCTACGAGCAGTACTTC. Translating it yields CASSATQGSSYEQYF.

V is TRBV24-1 and J is TRBJ2-5; the D is unclear. Germline loops: CDR1 KGHDR, CDR2 SFDVKD. The CDR3 runs to 11 residues. V was shortened by 2 bases and J by 5 bases, with 2 bases between the two germline ends. CDR3 sequence reads: CATSDYETQYF. DNA for the CDR3: TGTGCCACCAGTGATTACGAGACCCAGTACTTC.

This clonotype was found many times. The CDR3 nucleotides are TGCGCCAGCAGCTTGCGCAGGGTCCAAGAGACCCAGTACTTC. Its translation is CASSLRRVQETQYF. The V and J genes are TRBV5-1 and TRBJ2-5; weak D call: TRBD1 (5 bases). This CDR3 has 14 amino acids. Trimming removed 1 base at V and 1 base at J, with 8 bases between. Germline loops: CDR1 SGHRS, CDR2 YFSETQ.

Many counts were recorded for this clonotype. The V gene is TRBV4-3, the J gene TRBJ2-7, with a weak D call TRBD2 (5 bases). The V and J ends lost 3 bases and 5 bases respectively, with 17 bases between them. CDR1 is LGHNA, CDR2 YSLEER, per germline. CDR3 length: 15 residues. CDR3 loop: CASSQLRTERDEQYV. CDR3 bases: TGCGCCAGCAGCCAGCTCAGGACGGAGAGGGACGAGCAGTACGTC.

V is TRBV5-6 and J is TRBJ1-6; the D is unclear. With 0 bases removed from V and 3 bases from J, the gap between germline ends came to 7 bases. There are 15 residues in the CDR3. Germline V lookup: CDR1 SGHDT, CDR2 YYEEEE. CDR3 nucleotide sequence: TGTGCCAGCAGCTTGGACGGATACTATAATTCACCCCTCCACTTT. The encoded protein is CASSLDGYYNSPLHF.

This chain joins TRBV4-1 and TRBJ1-5, with unresolved D. The V and J ends lost 0 bases and 0 bases respectively, with 15 bases between them. The CDR3 runs 18 residues. Germline CDR1 and CDR2: MGHRA and YSYEKL. DNA for the CDR3: TGCGCCAGCAGCCAAGATCTTTCGAGGCAGTATAGCAATCAGCCCCAGCATTTT. This sequence encodes CASSQDLSRQYSNQPQHF.

This clonotype was detected only a few times. The rearrangement uses TRBV4-3 and TRBJ2-3; 8 nucleotides align to TRBD2. The CDR3 contains 16 residues. Trimming at V came to 4 bases and at J to 3 bases, leaving 9 bases not matched to a gene. Germline V gene sequence: CDR1 LGHNA, CDR2 YSLEER. CDR3 coding DNA: TGCGCCAGCAGCCCTGAGGTGCTAGCGGGTACAGATACGCAGTATTTT. It codes for CASSPEVLAGTDTQYF.

This clonotype was counted between two and nine times. The chain combines TRBV4-1 with TRBJ2-7; maybe TRBD1 (6 bases). The CDR3 has 15 residues. Germline CDR1 MGHRA, CDR2 YSYEKL. The germline V and J ends were trimmed by 0 bases and 2 bases, with 11 bases remaining between them. The CDR3 protein is CASSQDFGQPYEQYF. The CDR3 DNA follows: TGCGCCAGCAGCCAAGATTTCGGACAGCCCTACGAGCAGTACTTC.

The chain carries TRBV29-1 and TRBJ1-3; no reliable D call. CDR1 and CDR2 (germline): SQVTM, ANQGSEA. V shed 4 bases and J shed 4 bases, with 14 bases lying between them. CDR3 length: 14 residues. DNA of the CDR3: TGCAGCGTTGTAAAGGAGTCGGACGGAAACACCATATATTTT. Its protein is CSVVKESDGNTIYF.

The V and J genes are TRBV7-9 and TRBJ2-3; D is unresolved. Germline V lookup: CDR1 SEHNR, CDR2 FQNEAQ (reference sequence). The germline V and J ends were trimmed by 5 bases and 7 bases, with 13 bases remaining between them. The CDR3 consists of 13 residues. The CDR3 nucleotides read TGTGCCAGCAGCCCTCCCCGGTGGAATACGCAGTATTTT. Translation gives CASSPPRWNTQYF.

This chain links TRBV29-1 with TRBJ1-5; no clear D. V lost 6 bases and J 7 bases, leaving 16 bases between the germline ends. This CDR3 has 13 amino acids. CDR1 is SQVTM and CDR2 is ANQGSEA in the germline V gene. Here the CDR3 DNA reads TGCAGCGTAGCCGACATGGTGGGACAGCCCCAGCATTTT. It yields the protein CSVADMVGQPQHF.

This clonotype was observed a few times. The CDR3 spells CASSQPGQKYNEQFF. CDR3 nucleotides: TGTGCCAGCAGCCAACCCGGACAGAAATACAATGAGCAGTTCTTC. This rearrangement joins TRBV7-2 to TRBJ2-1; TRBD1 might be the D (6 bases). CDR3 size: 15 residues. V shed 5 bases and J shed 4 bases, with 15 bases lying between them. In germline, CDR1 is SGHTA, CDR2 FQGNSA.

The chain uses TRBV20-1 and TRBJ2-5; 8 bases line up with TRBD1. V lost 3 bases, J lost 4 bases, and 7 bases stayed unmatched. CDR3 length: 14 residues. In germline, CDR1 is DFQATT, CDR2 SNEGSKA (reference sequence). The CDR3 coding sequence is TGCAGTGCTAGGGGTGACAGGGGTAGAGAGACCCAGTACTTC. This sequence encodes CSARGDRGRETQYF.

This clonotype was found a few times. The chain recombines TRBV9 with TRBJ2-5; a possible D gene is TRBD2 (6 bases). Trimming stripped 0 bases from V and 5 bases from J, with 14 bases between. Germline CDR1 SGDLS, CDR2 YYNGEE. The CDR3 length is 15 residues. CDR3 protein: CASSVGGGSGETQYF. The DNA for the CDR3 is TGTGCCAGCAGCGTAGGTGGAGGGTCAGGGGAGACCCAGTACTTC.

The rearrangement joins TRBV5-1 to TRBJ1-1; no clear D. Germline V gene sequence: CDR1 SGHRS, CDR2 YFSETQ. This CDR3 spans 13 amino acids. Trimming took 0 bases from V and 6 from J, leaving 9 bases between them. CDR3 sequence: CASSLGHIAEAFF. CDR3 coding DNA: TGCGCCAGCAGCTTGGGACACATCGCTGAAGCTTTCTTT.

This clonotype was detected only a few times. The chain joins TRBV7-2 to TRBJ1-1; D gene uncertain. Trimming cost V 5 bases and J 1 base, with 17 bases left between them. The CDR3 extends over 16 amino acids. Germline V CDR1 and CDR2: SGHTA, FQGNSA. The CDR3 is CASSVWVQRTNTEAFF. CDR3 DNA sequence: TGTGCCAGCAGCGTATGGGTACAGCGGACGAACACTGAAGCTTTCTTT.

The genes are TRBV11-2 and TRBJ2-3; D might be TRBD2 (7 bases). Germline assignment: CDR1 SGHAT and CDR2 FQNNGV. The CDR3 runs to 14 residues. The V end lost 4 bases, the J end lost 7 bases, and 15 bases lay between the germline ends. CDR3 residues: CASSSPGGRNTQYF. The DNA for the CDR3 is TGTGCCAGCAGCTCCCCCGGGGGGCGAAATACGCAGTATTTT.

This clonotype was observed at least ten times. The rearrangement uses TRBV7-3 and TRBJ2-1, with D perhaps matching TRBD2 (6 bases). Trimming cost V 5 bases and J 4 bases, with 15 bases left between them. The germline gives CDR1 SGHTA, CDR2 FQGTGA. The CDR3 covers 15 residues. CDR3 sequence (DNA): TGTGCCAGCAGCCCTACTTTGGGGGGTTACAATGAGCAGTTCTTC. Protein: CASSPTLGGYNEQFF.

This clonotype turned up a few times. The genes are TRBV27 and TRBJ2-2; 8 bases align to TRBD1. CDR3 length equals 15 residues. The V and J ends lost 2 bases and 7 bases, in that order; junction bases with no gene match: 6. Germline CDR1 reads MNHEY; CDR2 reads SMNVEV (reference sequence). For the CDR3, the DNA is TGTGCCAGCAGTTTAACCCCAGGGGGCGTCGGGGAGCTGTTTTTT. This codes for CASSLTPGGVGELFF.

This clonotype has a handful of counts. The genes are TRBV28 and TRBJ2-5; D tentatively fits TRBD1 or TRBD2 (5 bases each). Germline CDR1 reads MDHEN; CDR2 reads SYDVKM. The V end was cut by 5 bases, the J end by 5 bases, with 18 bases between. CDR3 size: 15 residues. The CDR3 DNA is TGTGCCAGCAGTAAGGGGACGGCTATTTTGGAGACCCAGTACTTC. Amino acid sequence: CASSKGTAILETQYF.

This clonotype turned up a few times. This CDR3 reads CASSDRGPGNEQFF. For the CDR3, the DNA is TGCGCCAGCAGTGACCGGGGGCCGGGCAATGAGCAGTTCTTC. The chain couples TRBV10-1 to TRBJ2-1; D assignment may be TRBD1 or TRBD2 (6 bases each). The CDR3 consists of 14 residues. V dropped 3 bases and J dropped 6 bases, with 12 bases sitting between them. In germline, CDR1 is WNHNN, CDR2 SYGVQD (reference sequence).

The chain uses TRBV2 and TRBJ2-3, with 7 bases matching TRBD2. V lost 9 bases and J lost 5; bases outside the gene matches: 8. The CDR3 consists of 13 residues. From germline, CDR1 is SNHLY and CDR2 FYNNEI. The CDR3 loop reads CASGTTRGDTQYF. In DNA form, the CDR3 reads TGTGCCAGTGGGACTACCCGCGGAGATACGCAGTATTTT. Full variable domain (rest looked up from reference TRBV2 and TRBJ2-3): EPEVTQTPSHQVTQMGQEVILRCVPISNHLYFYWYRQILGQKVEFLVSFYNNEISEKSEIFDDQFSVERPDGSNFTLKIRSTKLEDSAMYFCASGTTRGDTQYFGPGTRLTVL.

This clonotype was recorded a few times. The V and J genes are TRBV4-2 and TRBJ1-2; D not certain. The CDR3 is 14 amino acids. Germline loops: CDR1 LGHNA, CDR2 YNFKEQ. The ends were cut back, 0 bases at V and 5 bases at J, with 10 bases in the middle. CDR3 coding DNA: TGTGCCAGCAGCCAAGAAGGGCAGTTTTATGGCTACACCTTC. Protein: CASSQEGQFYGYTF.

This chain joins TRBV7-9 and TRBJ1-2, with D possibly TRBD1 on 5 matching bases. The CDR3 has 14 residues. Deletions cut 10 bases from V and 3 bases from J, with 18 bases between. CDR1 is SEHNR, CDR2 FQNEAQ, per germline (reference sequence). The CDR3 region has the DNA TGTGCCACCGTTCAAGCAGGGTTTGACTATGGCTACACCTTC. Translated: CATVQAGFDYGYTF.

The chain links TRBV7-2 to TRBJ2-5; D uncertain. Germline CDR1 reads SGHTA; CDR2 reads FQGNSA. Trimming took 2 bases from V and 2 from J, leaving 12 bases between them. The length of the CDR3 is 15 residues. This chain's CDR3 is CASSLPHHRQETQYF. The CDR3 DNA follows: TGTGCCAGCAGCTTACCCCACCACAGACAAGAGACCCAGTACTTC.

The chain has TRBV18 and TRBJ1-4; TRBD1 agrees at 8 bases. This CDR3 spans 16 amino acids. V lost 3 bases to trimming and J lost 3 bases; unmatched junction nucleotides: 6. CDR1 is KGHSH, CDR2 LQKENI, per germline. The CDR3 is CASSPPTGGPNEKLFF. CDR3 DNA: TGTGCCAGCTCACCCCCAACAGGGGGACCTAATGAAAAACTGTTTTTT.

The chain has TRBV3-1 and TRBJ1-6, with D tentatively TRBD1 (6 bases). This CDR3 is 13 amino acids long. Trimming pared 1 base from V and 12 bases from J, leaving 10 bases between. Germline lookup yields CDR1 LGHDT and CDR2 YNNKEL (reference sequence). The CDR3 is CASSQVDRLPLHF. The CDR3 nucleotides are TGTGCCAGCAGCCAAGTCGACAGGTTACCCCTCCACTTT.